The following is a T cell receptor (beta chain) sequence with its context. TCR beta from blood CD8+ and CD4+ T cells was sequenced. Isolation of CD8+ and CD4+ T cells was performed negatively, whereas enrichment of TEMRA cells was done by FACS. The entry originates in a study of CD8 T cells in Susac syndrome. This CDR3 has 11 amino acids. V was cut by 1 base and J by 7 bases, with 8 bases left in between. Germline assignment: CDR1 DFQATT and CDR2 SNEGSKA (reference sequence). Random hexamers were used to reverse transcribe roughly 0.45 to 1 ug of RNA. Amplification of TCR beta CDR3 spanned 54 Vbeta and 13 Jbeta via immunoSEQ multiplex PCR. TCRdb itself ran the immunoSEQ multiplex PCR reads through MiXCR, one entry per CDR3 protein. The sample consists of some 300,000 distinct CDR3 sequences, around nine tenths of them appearing once.

The J gene is TRBJ2-7, the V gene TRBV20-1; D remains ambiguous. Material: CD8+ T cells from PBMCs. The TCR sequence derives from a human donor with multiple sclerosis. As DNA, the CDR3 is TGCAGTGCTAGAGCCCCACCGGAGCAGTACTTC. Translated, it gives CSARAPPEQYF.